This record covers a single T cell receptor (beta chain). Which antigen it targets is not known. No base quality information exists; no much larger clone differs at one position. Using the deep immunoSEQ assay, TCR CDR3 regions were amplified from genomic DNA by multiplex PCR. Genomic DNA extracted from each cell subset was distributed evenly over all wells of several immunoSEQ 96-well plates, and each plate served as one replicate. For sorted subsets, each replicate PCR was loaded with approximately 190 ng genomic DNA, equivalent to 30,000 or so T cell genomes. Purified libraries were measured with a Qubit 3.0 fluorometer, size-checked on a Bioanalyzer 2100, and measured again with the KAPA Library Quantification kit. Every immunoSEQ 96-well plate was sequenced on a separate single-read 150-cycle Illumina NextSeq 550 flow cell. The study's own analysis went as follows. The immunoSEQ output contained only junctional sequences without quality scores, so filtering could not match that applied to full-length reads. Sequences were annotated with PyIR, a Python wrapper for IgBLAST v1.9, and V/J genes and CDR3 were assigned using IMGT germline references. Reads were filtered out if the reads had weak V/J assignments (E-value above 1e-6), no CDR3, stop codons, out-of-frame junctions, or ambiguous translated residues. V3J clonotypes were defined as sequences sharing the same inferred V gene, J gene, and CDR3 amino acid sequence. The percentage overlap between two repertoires was calculated by dividing the number of shared unique clonotypes by the size of the smaller repertoire. Richness of each repertoire was evaluated using RTK rarefaction, the Chao1 estimator, and Recon v2.1 estimates of unobserved clonotypes. Generation probabilities for all TCRbeta clonotypes obtained by the gDNA method from a handful of donors were computed using OLGA. TCRdb's version of the immuneACCESS table is confined to in-frame rearrangements and falls short of the full clone set. An unresolved V gene accounts for under half of the shortfall where checked; the remainder is of unknown origin. The D gene and trimming were derived from the DNA, and the V and J assignments and clone size from that table. In all, the sample holds 950,000 to 1,100,000 clones, and about 84% of those were seen once. The leading ten clones occupy 0.5% to 0.65% of the sample.

Donors were healthy HIV-negative adults with no recently reported acute infections or vaccinations. Every donor was a Caucasian adult residing in Nashville, Tennessee, USA. Magnetic negative selection was used to enrich CD4+ T cells, after which naive cells were positively selected on CD45RA and the negative fraction became the memory subset. Blood was collected by leukapheresis, and PBMCs were isolated by Ficoll-Histopaque density gradient centrifugation and then cryopreserved in liquid nitrogen vapor phase. Purity and quantity of every magnetically sorted T cell population were checked by analytical flow cytometry. Each sorted fraction had its genomic DNA isolated and then quantified by UV absorbance on a Nanodrop 2000c. The entry originates in a study of shared clonotypes between healthy human individuals (TCRdb year 2020). With respect to the entire study: The cohort comprised two women and a few men aged 18 to 49 years. Per donor, three plates each were used for CD4 naive and CD4 memory, two for CD8 naive, and one for CD8 memory. To estimate repertoire size and how much clonotype sharing occurs between individuals, the study deeply sequenced the blood TCR repertoires of several healthy adults. Different laboratories and diverse techniques were used to prepare libraries and sequence TCR repertoires, to increase sequencing depth and limit assay-specific biases. Between about 0.8 and 9 billion PBMCs per donor were obtained by leukapheresis.

Its CDR3 holds 12 amino acids, cysteine through phenylalanine. Here the CDR3 DNA is all that survives: 36 bases in frame from base 1. The germline V gene yields MDHEN for CDR1 and SYDVKM for CDR2. The V end loses 7 bases and the J end loses 0 bases, and a stretch of 4 bases separates them. Overall study outcomes, separate from this receptor: Because the study included only a small number of donors, the genetic and exposure-history diversity represented was limited. Pairwise subsampling led to the expectation that sequencing depth would affect the degree of clonotype sharing among donors. Approximately 5% of naive CD4, around 3.6% of naive CD8, about 2.1% of memory CD4, and around 0.4% of memory CD8 clonotypes were shared across several donors. Sampling was restricted to blood, and TCR repertoires in tissues likely differ from the TCR repertoires found in blood. Higher generation probabilities were observed for clonotypes shared by all four sorted-subset donors than for non-shared clonotypes. Naive subsets generally had larger estimated clonotype richness than memory subsets. Even with the large sequencing depth, rarefaction of the sorted-subset datasets indicated that sequencing was incomplete.

The TCR comes from a man between 18 and 35 years old in good health. Some clones in this sample may be carry-over from other donors' samples. In this chain, TRBV28 is recombined with TRBJ1-3; the D gene is not confidently resolved. The sample was memory CD4+ T cells from PBMCs. In the paper's terms, the cell subset or site label means: CD45RA-negative fraction. The bases read TGTGCCAGCACCAACTCTGGAAACACCATATATTTT. It is translated as CASTNSGNTIYF.